The 28 T cell receptor beta chains given below trace back to one sample, sequenced in a study of long-term antiretroviral therapy in people with HIV. Running of the v3.0 immunoSEQ assay took place at survey level. Sequencing used immunoSEQ multiplex PCR; TCRdb keeps in-frame clones, though not all of them. The sample carries 25,000 to 30,000 clones, approximately 86% recorded once. The sequencing used unsorted PBMCs, collected 0.8 years after starting antiretroviral therapy. All receptors derive from a woman in her 30s with HIV.

The gene calls are TRBV14 and TRBJ1-2, with D unclear. Trimming removed 0 bases from V and 2 bases from J, with 10 bases in between. Germline-derived CDR1 and CDR2 are SGHDN and FVKESK. The CDR3 runs to 15 residues. The DNA for the CDR3 is TGTGCCAGCAGCCAAGATCTCAGGCGGAACTATGGCTACACCTTC. Its translation is CASSQDLRRNYGYTF.

The chain uses TRBV4-1 and TRBJ2-6; D gene ambiguous. The germline CDR1 and CDR2 sequences are MGHRA and YSYEKL. The CDR3 has 17 amino acids. V lost 4 bases and J lost 0, with 13 bases in between. This CDR3 is CASSPRQGLSGANVLTF. Here the CDR3 DNA reads TGCGCCAGCAGCCCGCGGCAAGGGCTCTCTGGGGCCAACGTCCTGACTTTC.

This rearrangement joins TRBV6-1 to TRBJ2-3; 9 bases are shared with TRBD2. Germline CDR1 MNHNS, CDR2 SASEGT. V was clipped by 4 bases and J by 4 bases; unmatched bases: 3. CDR3 length: 14 amino acids. This CDR3 is CASSVLAGSDTQYF. CDR3 in DNA: TGTGCCAGCAGTGTCCTAGCGGGGTCAGATACGCAGTATTTT.

The chain uses TRBV27 and TRBJ1-3, with D unclear. V was shortened by 5 bases and J by 2 bases, with 7 bases between the two germline ends. CDR1 and CDR2 from the germline V gene are MNHEY and SMNVEV (reference sequence). The CDR3 spans 13 residues. The CDR3 DNA sequence: TGTGCCAGCAGTCCCGGGGCTGGAAACACCATATATTTT. Its protein product is CASSPGAGNTIYF.

This chain connects TRBV5-1 to TRBJ1-1; 9 nucleotides line up with TRBD1. This CDR3 is 18 amino acids long. The germline gives CDR1 SGHRS, CDR2 YFSETQ. Trimming took 3 bases from V and 1 from J; bases not matched to a gene: 13. The DNA for the CDR3 is TGCGCCAGCAGCTCCAGGTCTTCACGGGACAGGGAGAACACTGAAGCTTTCTTT. Protein product: CASSSRSSRDRENTEAFF.

The J gene is TRBJ1-1, the V gene TRBV14, with D perhaps matching TRBD1 (5 bases). Germline V gene sequence: CDR1 SGHDN, CDR2 FVKESK. V was clipped by 0 bases and J by 2 bases, with 10 bases between them. This CDR3 has 15 amino acids. The CDR3 loop is CASSQDAGGNTEAFF. The CDR3 DNA is TGTGCCAGCAGCCAAGATGCGGGGGGTAACACTGAAGCTTTCTTT.

The J gene is TRBJ2-5, the V gene TRBV5-4; D ambiguous. The CDR3 loop spans 13 amino acids. With 2 bases removed from V and 0 bases from J, the gap between germline ends came to 5 bases. CDR1 is SGHNT, CDR2 YYREEE, per germline (reference sequence). The CDR3 region has the DNA TGTGCCAGCAGCTTCTATAACCAAGAGACCCAGTACTTC. Residues: CASSFYNQETQYF.

The chain combines TRBV2 with TRBJ2-1; the match to TRBD2 covers 9 bases. V lost 6 bases and J lost 6; bases outside the gene matches: 6. This CDR3 is built from 14 residues. CDR1 and CDR2 (germline): SNHLY, FYNNEI. The CDR3 DNA is TGTGCCAGCAGCCCGACTAGCGGTTCCAATGAGCAGTTCTTC. Amino acids: CASSPTSGSNEQFF.

The chain employs TRBV5-1 and TRBJ1-2, with 7 bases matching TRBD1. V shed 4 bases and J 6 bases; nucleotides not matched to a gene: 12. The CDR3 has 15 residues. CDR1 is SGHRS and CDR2 is YFSETQ in the germline V gene. The CDR3 region is CASSPPAGGSDGYTF. CDR3 in DNA: TGCGCCAGCAGCCCGCCCGCAGGGGGAAGCGATGGCTACACCTTC.

The count of this clone is one. The chain recombines TRBV29-1 with TRBJ2-3, with D unresolved. V lost 4 bases and J lost 5, with 13 bases in between. This CDR3 has 13 amino acids. The germline CDR1 and CDR2 sequences are SQVTM and ANQGSEA. In DNA form, the CDR3 reads TGCAGCGTTGTTAGCAGCGCAATAGATACGCAGTATTTT. This codes for CSVVSSAIDTQYF.

The rearrangement links TRBV27 to TRBJ2-3; D possibly corresponds to TRBD2 (5 bases). The length of the CDR3 is 14 residues. Germline V gene sequence: CDR1 MNHEY, CDR2 SMNVEV (reference sequence). V dropped 5 bases and J dropped 3 bases, with 12 bases sitting between them. CDR3 loop: CASSPHGITDTQYF. The CDR3 DNA reads as TGTGCCAGCAGTCCCCACGGGATTACAGATACGCAGTATTTT.

This chain uses TRBV2 with TRBJ2-3; 8 nucleotides match TRBD1. Germline trimming cut 8 bases from V and 4 bases from J; bases unmatched to any gene: 8. The germline gives CDR1 SNHLY, CDR2 FYNNEI. The CDR3 consists of 14 residues. CDR3 in DNA: TGTGCCAGCGAGGTTGGACAGGGTGCAGATACGCAGTATTTT. As protein: CASEVGQGADTQYF.

There are a few counts of this clone. The CDR3 region has the DNA TGCGCCAGCAGCCAAGACCTTTCGAGGGGGCCAGTCTATGGCTACACCTTC. Amino acids: CASSQDLSRGPVYGYTF. This rearrangement joins TRBV4-1 to TRBJ1-2, with 7 bases matching TRBD1. CDR3 length: 17 residues. The ends lost 0 bases at V and 4 bases at J; junction bases unmatched: 11. Germline-derived CDR1 and CDR2 are MGHRA and YSYEKL.

V gene TRBV27 combines with J gene TRBJ2-5; 15 bases are shared with TRBD2. The CDR3 consists of 15 residues. V was pared by 8 bases and J by 5 bases, with 6 bases of the junction left unmatched. Germline loops: CDR1 MNHEY, CDR2 SMNVEV (reference sequence). The CDR3 DNA is TGTGCCAGCGGGGGACTAGCGGGGGGCGAGGAGACCCAGTACTTC. This translates into CASGGLAGGEETQYF.

V is TRBV4-2 and J is TRBJ2-3; TRBD2 agrees at 10 bases. This CDR3 spans 16 amino acids. Germline CDR1 LGHNA, CDR2 YNFKEQ. With 1 base clipped from V and 8 bases from J, the junction kept 9 bases outside the gene matches. The CDR3 coding sequence is TGTGCCAGCAGCCAAGGGACTAGCGGACCCTCGACTACGCAGTATTTT. It encodes CASSQGTSGPSTTQYF.

V is TRBV29-1 and J is TRBJ1-2, with 12 bases fitting TRBD1. V shed 2 bases and J 13 bases; nucleotides not matched to a gene: 11. This CDR3 has 14 amino acids. CDR1 SQVTM and CDR2 ANQGSEA come from the germline V gene. The DNA for the CDR3 is TGCAGCGTTGAAAGGGGACAGGGGGCGAGAGGACTCACCTTC. It codes for CSVERGQGARGLTF. Using reference TRBV29-1 and TRBJ1-2 for the parts outside the CDR3, the full variable domain is SAVISQKPSRDICQRGTSLTIQCQVDSQVTMMFWYRQQPGQSLTLIATANQGSEATYESGFVIDKFPISRPNLTFSTLTVSNMSPEDSSIYLCSVERGQGARGLTFGSGTRLTVV.

The V call is TRBV9, the J call TRBJ1-4; a possible D gene is TRBD1 (6 bases). The CDR3 contains 14 residues. Germline CDR1 is SGDLS and CDR2 is YYNGEE. V dropped 5 bases and J dropped 7 bases, with 15 bases sitting between them. The CDR3 sequence: CASSLTGSGEKLFF. CDR3 coding DNA: TGTGCCAGCAGTCTAACAGGGAGTGGTGAAAAACTGTTTTTT.

The rearrangement uses TRBV9 and TRBJ2-3; D might be TRBD1 (6 bases). Germline CDR1 reads SGDLS; CDR2 reads YYNGEE. V was shortened by 4 bases and J by 2 bases, with 14 bases between the two germline ends. The CDR3 loop spans 15 amino acids. The CDR3 sequence is CASSLTSGDTDTQYF. For the CDR3, the DNA is TGTGCCAGCAGCCTTACCTCAGGGGACACAGATACGCAGTATTTT.

This clone was seen just once. The V and J genes are TRBV14 and TRBJ2-1; 7 bases line up with TRBD1. The CDR3 consists of 22 residues. Germline-derived CDR1 and CDR2 are SGHDN and FVKESK. V lost 1 base, J lost 1 base, and 22 bases stayed unmatched. In DNA, the CDR3 is TGTGCCAGCAGCCAAGGATTGCTAACCGGGACAGCAATCCTGACTTCCTACAATGAGCAGTTCTTC. This encodes CASSQGLLTGTAILTSYNEQFF.

The V and J genes are TRBV30 and TRBJ1-1; no clear D gene. This CDR3 is 11 amino acids long. The ends were cut back, 0 bases at V and 7 bases at J, with 6 bases in the middle. Germline CDR1 GTSNPN, CDR2 SVGIG (reference sequence). The CDR3 sequence is CAWSVRGEAFF. The CDR3 region has the DNA TGTGCCTGGAGTGTTCGGGGTGAAGCTTTCTTT.

The chain carries TRBV2 and TRBJ2-7; 9 bases map to TRBD1. CDR1 is SNHLY and CDR2 is FYNNEI in the germline V gene. Germline trimming cut 7 bases from V and 2 bases from J; bases unmatched to any gene: 6. The CDR3 loop spans 14 amino acids. CDR3 DNA: TGTGCCAGCACTATTGGACAGGGGACCTACGAGCAGTACTTC. Translating it yields CASTIGQGTYEQYF.

The V gene is TRBV7-8, the J gene TRBJ2-3, with D perhaps matching TRBD1 (6 bases). The CDR3 sequence is 13 residues long. Deletions cut 1 base from V and 4 bases from J, with 6 bases between. The germline V gene encodes CDR1 SGHVS and CDR2 FQNEAQ. CDR3 coding DNA: TGTGCCAGCAGCTTAGAGGGGGCAGATACGCAGTATTTT. Residues: CASSLEGADTQYF.

The chain recombines TRBV25-1 with TRBJ2-1, with D uncertain. This CDR3 has 13 residues. V was trimmed by 6 bases and J by 4 bases, leaving 10 bases between them. Germline V CDR1 and CDR2: MGHDK, SYGVNS. CDR3 nucleotide sequence: TGTGCCAGCAGGGGTTCCGTTTACAATGAGCAGTTCTTC. Translating gives CASRGSVYNEQFF. The whole variable domain, remainder taken from reference TRBV25-1 and TRBJ2-1, is EADIYQTPRYLVIGTGKKITLECSQTMGHDKMYWYQQDPGMELHLIHYSYGVNSTEKGDLSSESTVSRIRTEHFPLTLESARPSHTSQYLCASRGSVYNEQFFGPGTRLTVL.

This rearrangement joins TRBV6-5 to TRBJ2-7, with a weak D call TRBD2 (5 bases). From germline, CDR1 is MNHEY and CDR2 SVGAGI. CDR3 length: 13 residues. V gave up 6 bases and J gave up 0 bases, with 9 bases separating them. The CDR3 loop is CASSLAASYEQYV. The CDR3 DNA reads TGTGCCAGCAGCCTAGCCGCCTCCTACGAGCAGTACGTC.

The V call is TRBV12-5, the J call TRBJ2-6; D possibly corresponds to TRBD1 (6 bases). Deletions cut 2 bases from V and 0 bases from J, with 14 bases between. The CDR3 totals 18 residues. Germline V gene sequence: CDR1 LGHNT, CDR2 FRNRAP. CDR3 nucleotides: TGTGCTAGTGGTTTGACCTCGGGACATAACTCTGGGGCCAACGTCCTGACTTTC. Translation: CASGLTSGHNSGANVLTF. The whole variable domain, filled in from reference TRBV12-5 and TRBJ2-6, reads DARVTQTPRHKVTEMGQEVTMRCQPILGHNTVFWYRQTMMQGLELLAYFRNRAPLDDSGMPKDRFSAEMPDATLATLKIQPSEPRDSAVYFCASGLTSGHNSGANVLTFGAGSRLTVL.

This clone came up once. CDR3: CASRGTPLNTEAFF. In DNA, the CDR3 is TGTGCCAGCAGGGGGACCCCCTTGAACACTGAAGCTTTCTTT. The chain combines TRBV6-6 with TRBJ1-1; tentative D call: TRBD1 (5 bases). Germline V gives CDR1 MNHNY, CDR2 SVGAGI (reference sequence). CDR3 length equals 14 residues. Trimming took off 6 bases at V and 0 bases at J, with 11 bases between the two ends.

This clone has a single count. Here the CDR3 reads CASSLAQGRYGNTEAFF. The CDR3 DNA reads as TGCGCCAGCAGCTTGGCGCAGGGGCGGTATGGGAACACTGAAGCTTTCTTT. The chain is built from TRBV5-1 and TRBJ1-1; weak D call: TRBD1 (6 bases). With 0 bases removed from V and 1 base from J, the gap between germline ends came to 16 bases. The CDR3 totals 17 residues. CDR1 SGHRS and CDR2 YFSETQ come from the germline V gene.

The chain employs TRBV7-2 and TRBJ2-6; D may match TRBD1 or TRBD2 (5 bases each). CDR3 size: 15 residues. Trimming stripped 3 bases from V and 0 bases from J, with 6 bases between. Germline CDR1 is SGHTA and CDR2 is FQGNSA. CDR3 amino acids: CASSFGGSGANVLTF. The CDR3 bases are TGTGCCAGCAGCTTTGGGGGCTCTGGGGCCAACGTCCTGACTTTC.